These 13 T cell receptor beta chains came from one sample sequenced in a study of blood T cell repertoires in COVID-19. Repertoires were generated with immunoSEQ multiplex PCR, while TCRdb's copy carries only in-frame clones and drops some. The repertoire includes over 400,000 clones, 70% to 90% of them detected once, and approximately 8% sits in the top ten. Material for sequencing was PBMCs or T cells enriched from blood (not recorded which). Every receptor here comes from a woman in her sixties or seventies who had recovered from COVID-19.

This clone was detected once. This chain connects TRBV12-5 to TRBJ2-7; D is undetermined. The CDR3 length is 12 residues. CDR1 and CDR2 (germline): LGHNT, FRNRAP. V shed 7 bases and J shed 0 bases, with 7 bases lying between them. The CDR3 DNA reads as TGTGCTAGTGCGGTAAGCTCCTACGAGCAGTACTTC. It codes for CASAVSSYEQYF.

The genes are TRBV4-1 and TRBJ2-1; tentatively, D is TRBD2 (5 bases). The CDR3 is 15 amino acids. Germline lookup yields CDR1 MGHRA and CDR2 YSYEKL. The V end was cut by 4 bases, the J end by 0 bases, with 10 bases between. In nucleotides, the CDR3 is TGCGCCAGCAGCCCAAGCGGCGGCTCCTACAATGAGCAGTTCTTC. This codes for CASSPSGGSYNEQFF.

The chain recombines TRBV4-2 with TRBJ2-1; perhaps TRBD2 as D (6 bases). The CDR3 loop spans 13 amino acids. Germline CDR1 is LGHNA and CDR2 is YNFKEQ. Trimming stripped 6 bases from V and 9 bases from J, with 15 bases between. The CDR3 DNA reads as TGTGCCAGCAGAAGGTCAACTAGCCCTGAGCAGTTCTTC. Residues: CASRRSTSPEQFF.

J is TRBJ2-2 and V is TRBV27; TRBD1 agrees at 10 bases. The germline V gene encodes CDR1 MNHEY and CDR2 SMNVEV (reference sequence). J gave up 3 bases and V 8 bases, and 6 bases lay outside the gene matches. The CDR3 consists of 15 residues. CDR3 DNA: TGTGCCAGCCTAAGGACAGGGGGTGACACCGGGGAGCTGTTTTTT. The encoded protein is CASLRTGGDTGELFF.

The CDR3 nucleotides are TGCGCCAGCAGCCAAGGATGGGGAGGGAAGGATGGCTACACCTTC. It yields the protein CASSQGWGGKDGYTF. The gene calls are TRBV4-1 and TRBJ1-2, with D unresolved. The CDR3 length is 15 residues. The V end lost 1 base, the J end lost 6 bases, and 15 bases lay between the germline ends. Germline values: CDR1 MGHRA, CDR2 YSYEKL.

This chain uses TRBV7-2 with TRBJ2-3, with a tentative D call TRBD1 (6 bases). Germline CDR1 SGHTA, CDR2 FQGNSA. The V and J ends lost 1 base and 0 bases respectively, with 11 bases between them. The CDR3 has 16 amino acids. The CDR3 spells CASSLEQGFSTDTQYF. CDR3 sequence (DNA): TGTGCCAGCAGCTTAGAACAGGGCTTCAGCACAGATACGCAGTATTTT.

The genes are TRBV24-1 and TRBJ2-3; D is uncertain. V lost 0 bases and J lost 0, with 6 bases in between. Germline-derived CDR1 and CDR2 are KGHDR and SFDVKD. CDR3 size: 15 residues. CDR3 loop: CATSDLKLSTDTQYF. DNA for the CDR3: TGTGCCACCAGTGATTTGAAACTGAGCACAGATACGCAGTATTTT.

CDR3 nucleotides: TGTGCCAGCAGCAACCGGGACATCCCCGGGGAGCTGTTTTTT. It translates to CASSNRDIPGELFF. The chain employs TRBV5-4 and TRBJ2-2, with D tentatively TRBD1 (6 bases). CDR1 is SGHNT, CDR2 YYREEE, per germline (reference sequence). The CDR3 covers 14 residues. Trimming removed 4 bases at V and 6 bases at J, with 13 bases between.

The chain's CDR3 is CASSLTGVRGNTIYF. For the CDR3, the DNA is TGTGCCAGTAGTCTGACAGGGGTACGGGGAAACACCATATATTTT. The chain carries TRBV19 and TRBJ1-3; TRBD1 agrees at 8 bases. The CDR3 spans 15 residues. Germline lookup yields CDR1 LNHDA and CDR2 SQIVND (reference sequence). V lost 5 bases and J lost 4; bases outside the gene matches: 7.

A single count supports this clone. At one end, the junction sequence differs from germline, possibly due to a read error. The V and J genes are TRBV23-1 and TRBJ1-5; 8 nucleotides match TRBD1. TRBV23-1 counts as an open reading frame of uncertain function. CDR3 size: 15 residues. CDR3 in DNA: TGCGCCAGCAGTCAACAGGGGGCCCGCAATGAGCCCCAGCATTTT. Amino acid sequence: CASSQQGARNEPQHF.

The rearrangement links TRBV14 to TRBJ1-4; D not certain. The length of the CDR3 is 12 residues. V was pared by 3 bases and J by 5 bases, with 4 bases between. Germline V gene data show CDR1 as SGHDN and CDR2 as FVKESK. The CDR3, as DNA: TGTGCCAGCAGCCAGGCCAATGAAAAACTGTTTTTT. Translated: CASSQANEKLFF.

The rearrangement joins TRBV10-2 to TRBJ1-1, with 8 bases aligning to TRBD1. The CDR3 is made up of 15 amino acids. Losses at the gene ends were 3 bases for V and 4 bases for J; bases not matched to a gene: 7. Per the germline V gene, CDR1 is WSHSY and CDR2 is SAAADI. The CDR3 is CASSERTGLSTEAFF. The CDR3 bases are TGCGCCAGCAGTGAAAGGACAGGGCTAAGCACTGAAGCTTTCTTT.

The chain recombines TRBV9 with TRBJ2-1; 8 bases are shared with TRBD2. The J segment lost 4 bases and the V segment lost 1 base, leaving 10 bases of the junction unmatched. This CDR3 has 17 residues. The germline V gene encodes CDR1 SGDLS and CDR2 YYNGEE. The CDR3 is CASSVYPGGAQYNEQFF. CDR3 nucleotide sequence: TGTGCCAGCAGCGTATATCCCGGGGGGGCCCAATACAATGAGCAGTTCTTC.